Presented here are 9 T cell receptor beta chains from one specimen sequenced in a study of blood T cell repertoires in COVID-19. Clones were sequenced by immunoSEQ multiplex PCR, and TCRdb holds only the in-frame ones, with some missing. The sample gives around 130,000 clones, under 90% of which show up once; 3.9% is in the top ten. Sequencing used peripheral blood. The receptors come from a man in his sixties with acute or convalescent COVID-19.

V and J are TRBV6-5 and TRBJ1-6; perhaps TRBD1 as D (6 bases). The V end lost 6 bases, the J end lost 9 bases, and 12 bases lay between the germline ends. The CDR3 is made up of 13 amino acids. Germline V gene data show CDR1 as MNHEY and CDR2 as SVGAGI. As DNA, the CDR3 is TGTGCCAGCAGGGGGACAAGGGGTTCACCCCTCCACTTT. The encoded protein is CASRGTRGSPLHF.

J is TRBJ1-4 and V is TRBV5-1; possibly TRBD1 for D (6 bases). This CDR3 is built from 15 residues. Germline assignment: CDR1 SGHRS and CDR2 YFSETQ. V lost 5 bases, J lost 1 base, and 12 bases lay in between. The CDR3 spells CASRTRGGTNEKLFF. CDR3 nucleotides: TGCGCCAGCAGAACTCGAGGGGGAACTAATGAAAAACTGTTTTTT.

V gene TRBV5-4 combines with J gene TRBJ1-1; TRBD1 might be the D (5 bases). From germline, CDR1 is SGHNT and CDR2 YYREEE (reference sequence). The CDR3 covers 14 residues. Trimming cost V 2 bases and J 0 bases, with 8 bases left between them. In nucleotides, the CDR3 is TGTGCCAGCAGCTTAGAGACAGTGAACACTGAAGCTTTCTTT. It yields the protein CASSLETVNTEAFF.

The gene calls are TRBV9 and TRBJ2-1; 8 bases line up with TRBD2. Germline values: CDR1 SGDLS, CDR2 YYNGEE. The length of the CDR3 is 14 residues. With V trimmed by 1 base and J by 7 bases, 4 bases remained unmatched. CDR3 sequence: CASSVSSGPNEQFF. CDR3 bases: TGTGCCAGCAGCGTATCTAGCGGGCCTAATGAGCAGTTCTTC.

The CDR3: CASSELSSFNEQFF. CDR3 bases: TGTGCCAGTAGTGAGTTATCTTCATTCAATGAGCAGTTCTTC. This chain joins TRBV19 and TRBJ2-1, with D unresolved. Trimming cost V 5 bases and J 6 bases, with 14 bases left between them. This CDR3 contains 14 residues. Germline-derived CDR1 and CDR2 are LNHDA and SQIVND (reference sequence).

This clone was seen only once. The genes are TRBV7-8 and TRBJ2-1, with 11 bases identical to TRBD2. The CDR3 contains 16 residues. The V gene end was trimmed by 5 bases and the J gene end by 1 base; junction bases not matched to a gene: 4. Germline CDR1 is SGHVS and CDR2 is FQNEAQ. The CDR3 bases are TGTGCCAGCAGCATCGGGACTAGCGGTTCCTACAATGAGCAGTTCTTC. Protein: CASSIGTSGSYNEQFF.

The rearrangement links TRBV7-2 to TRBJ2-5; 9 bases map to TRBD1. CDR3 length equals 14 residues. J gave up 5 bases and V 5 bases, and 6 bases lay outside the gene matches. Germline loops: CDR1 SGHTA, CDR2 FQGNSA. CDR3 sequence: CASSRDRALETQYF. The CDR3 DNA reads TGTGCCAGCAGCCGGGACAGGGCCCTGGAGACCCAGTACTTC.

V gene TRBV19 combines with J gene TRBJ1-1, with D unclear. Trimming pared 5 bases from V and 4 bases from J, leaving 8 bases between. The CDR3 length is 12 residues. In germline, CDR1 is LNHDA, CDR2 SQIVND (reference sequence). The CDR3 is CASSPRITEAFF. DNA of the CDR3: TGTGCCAGTAGTCCGAGGATCACTGAAGCTTTCTTT.

The chain carries TRBV6-1 and TRBJ2-7, with TRBD2 identical over 8 bases. Germline V lookup: CDR1 MNHNS, CDR2 SASEGT. This CDR3 has 15 residues. The J segment lost 3 bases and the V segment lost 3 bases, leaving 7 bases of the junction unmatched. The CDR3 sequence is CASSDTGLVLYEQYF. The CDR3 DNA is TGTGCCAGCAGTGACACGGGACTAGTTCTCTACGAGCAGTACTTC.